The T cell receptor beta chain described here comes from a study of blood T cell repertoires in COVID-19 (dated by TCRdb to between 2020 and 2021). At the level of the whole study: Samples covering the acute and convalescent phases of COVID-19 were provided by collaborators in the United States, Italy and Spain. A de-identified subject ID, COVID-19 status, age in years and sex were almost always included in the sample metadata. Subjects who had been exposed to COVID-19, were actively infected with it, or had recovered from it provided the deeply sampled blood TCRbeta repertoires that made up the dataset. Samples came from the ongoing ImmuneRACE study (first 160 participants) plus 1,254 subjects from 6 global collaborators. The prospective study material was composed of cDNA or gDNA derived from T cells, B-cell-depleted T cells, or PBMCs. The repertoires were released in a freely available public database intended as a resource for research on the immune response to SARS-CoV-2. Where HLA class I and class II types were available, the types were taken from metadata supplied by the sample provider, not from assay-based typing.

Deletion took 3 bases off V and 2 bases off J, with a span of 13 bases between the germline ends. CDR1 and CDR2, looked up from the germline V gene, are MRHNA and SNTAGT. The CDR3 goes from the cysteine to the phenylalanine over 15 residues. Just CDR3 DNA is preserved here, 45 bases in frame from base 1. The sample holds one count of this clone. There is no known antigen for this receptor. Base quality data are lacking; no much larger clone is found one base away. Whole blood was collected in K2EDTA tubes by collaborating institutions according to the institutions' own protocols. For TCRbeta analysis, collaborator samples were shipped as frozen whole blood, as isolated PBMCs, or as DNA extracted from either sample type. Here is what the overall study found, with its caveats: The amount of clinical and demographic metadata varied by source and participant and was provided uncurated.

TCRbeta CDR3 regions were amplified from genomic DNA by means of the immunoSEQ Assay, a bias-controlled multiplex PCR. In the paper's pipeline: The number of nucleated cells in each sample was estimated by amplification of reference gene primers within the assay. To quantify the absolute abundance of each unique TCRbeta CDR3 rearrangement, sequence reads were collapsed and filtered. Productive Simpson clonality was computed per sample as the square root of Simpson's diversity index over productive rearrangements. Held by TCRdb, this immuneACCESS table contains in-frame sequences only and omits some clones. Under half of the omission traces to an unresolved V gene where checked; the cause of the rest is unknown. Clone size and V and J calls were adopted from that table, with D and trimming inferred from the DNA. Within this sample are 9,500 to 10,000 clones, with around 78% of them counted one time only. The ten largest clonotypes hold approximately 40% of the sample.

The receptor chain draws on TRBV6-4 and TRBJ2-5, and possibly TRBD2, on 5 matching bases. Sequenced material: peripheral blood. The TCR comes from a human donor in a cohort sampled during active COVID-19. CDR3 protein: CASSEFFGEQETQYF. The DNA reads TGTGCCAGCAGTGAGTTCTTCGGGGAACAAGAGACCCAGTACTTC.